Presented here are 18 T cell receptor beta chains from one specimen sequenced in a study of blood T cell repertoires in COVID-19. Profiled with immunoSEQ multiplex PCR; TCRdb holds only in-frame clones, not every one. The sample records about 180,000 clones, roughly 85% being singletons. Sequencing used peripheral blood. These receptors all come from a woman aged 70 to 79 with acute or convalescent COVID-19.

The rearrangement links TRBV5-1 to TRBJ2-7; 13 bases are shared with TRBD2. After removal of 7 bases from V and 7 bases from J, the junction contained 11 bases not matched to a gene. The CDR3 consists of 15 residues. Germline V CDR1 and CDR2: SGHRS, YFSETQ. CDR3 residues: CASAGGTSGTKEQYF. CDR3 in DNA: TGCGCCAGCGCGGGCGGGACTAGCGGGACTAAAGAGCAGTACTTC.

J is TRBJ1-3 and V is TRBV7-8, with TRBD1 matching over 9 bases. Looked up from germline, CDR1 is SGHVS and CDR2 is FQNEAQ. This CDR3 is built from 22 residues. V trimming: 4 bases; J trimming: 3 bases; junction bases outside the gene matches: 25. In DNA, the CDR3 is TGTGCCAGCAGCTCACCTACCGGGACAGGGAAAGATGCGTCGAAAGATGGAAACACCATATATTTT. Residues: CASSSPTGTGKDASKDGNTIYF.

The chain links TRBV27 to TRBJ2-2; D possibly corresponds to TRBD1 (6 bases). The ends were cut back, 6 bases at V and 5 bases at J, with 13 bases in the middle. CDR1 and CDR2 from the germline V gene are MNHEY and SMNVEV (reference sequence). The CDR3 contains 14 residues. CDR3 region: CASSTHRVTGELFF. CDR3 in DNA: TGTGCCAGCAGCACCCACAGGGTTACCGGGGAGCTGTTTTTT.

The chain recombines TRBV6-1 with TRBJ1-6; weak D call: TRBD1 (5 bases). Trimming left V 2 bases short and J 2 bases short, with 7 bases between. This CDR3 has 15 residues. Germline V gene lookup returns CDR1 MNHNS and CDR2 SASEGT. For the CDR3, the DNA is TGTGCCAGCAGTGAACAGGGCCCCTATAATTCACCCCTCCACTTT. It translates to CASSEQGPYNSPLHF.

This rearrangement joins TRBV18 to TRBJ2-3; D unclear. The germline gives CDR1 KGHSH, CDR2 LQKENI. The CDR3 sequence is 15 residues long. Trimming took off 3 bases at V and 2 bases at J, with 12 bases between the two ends. Here the CDR3 reads CASSPASSFTDTQYF. CDR3 nucleotides: TGTGCCAGCTCACCCGCGTCATCTTTCACAGATACGCAGTATTTT.

This chain uses TRBV5-6 with TRBJ2-1; 15 bases align to TRBD2. The germline CDR1 and CDR2 sequences are SGHDT and YYEEEE. The ends lost 5 bases at V and 15 bases at J; junction bases unmatched: 6. This CDR3 comprises 13 residues. The CDR3 region has the DNA TGTGCCAGCAGACAGGGACTAGCGGGAGGTACGTTCTTC. Translation gives CASRQGLAGGTFF.

The chain couples TRBV7-9 to TRBJ1-1, with 9 bases fitting TRBD1. This CDR3 contains 13 residues. V shed 4 bases and J 10 bases; nucleotides not matched to a gene: 7. Germline V lookup: CDR1 SEHNR, CDR2 FQNEAQ (reference sequence). The CDR3 DNA is TGTGCCAGCAGCTGGGGACAGGGTTATGGAGCTTTCTTT. Residues: CASSWGQGYGAFF.

The rearrangement joins TRBV27 to TRBJ1-1, with D uncertain. The CDR3 has 13 amino acids. Trimming took off 0 bases at V and 6 bases at J, with 8 bases between the two ends. Germline CDR1 reads MNHEY; CDR2 reads SMNVEV (reference sequence). CDR3 region: CASSLSNQAEAFF. The CDR3 DNA reads TGTGCCAGCAGTTTATCGAATCAGGCTGAAGCTTTCTTT.

This chain links TRBV4-1 with TRBJ1-5; 7 bases match TRBD1. The CDR3 sequence is 17 residues long. Germline V gene data show CDR1 as MGHRA and CDR2 as YSYEKL. Unmatched junction bases numbered 14, after V lost 4 bases and J lost 5 bases. In DNA, the CDR3 is TGCGCCAGCAGCCTTATCCTCGGGACAGTTTTGGATCAGCCCCAGCATTTT. This encodes CASSLILGTVLDQPQHF.

The rearrangement links TRBV5-1 to TRBJ1-2; D call uncertain. The CDR3 spans 15 residues. Germline V gene lookup returns CDR1 SGHRS and CDR2 YFSETQ. The germline V and J ends were trimmed by 4 bases and 4 bases, with 17 bases remaining between them. CDR3 nucleotides: TGCGCCAGCAGCCCTAGGACTCATCCCCTCTATGGCTACACCTTC. Translation gives CASSPRTHPLYGYTF.

V usage is TRBV9 and J usage is TRBJ2-2; D is unresolved. Germline-derived CDR1 and CDR2 are SGDLS and YYNGEE. The CDR3 covers 13 residues. Trimming took 0 bases from V and 6 from J, leaving 6 bases between them. This CDR3 reads CASSVASAGELFF. DNA for the CDR3: TGTGCCAGCAGCGTAGCGAGCGCCGGGGAGCTGTTTTTT.

The gene calls are TRBV3-1 (or the pseudogene TRBV3-2) and TRBJ2-5, with 10 bases aligning to TRBD2. The V gene end was trimmed by 1 base and the J gene end by 4 bases; junction bases not matched to a gene: 12. The CDR3 contains 18 residues. Germline CDR1 and CDR2: LGHDT and YNNKEL (reference sequence). The CDR3 is CASSQVGTSARLGETQYF. Here the CDR3 DNA reads TGTGCCAGCAGCCAAGTGGGGACTAGCGCACGACTGGGAGAGACCCAGTACTTC.

This clone has a handful of counts. The rearrangement links TRBV18 to TRBJ1-1, with TRBD1 identical over 8 bases. Germline values: CDR1 KGHSH, CDR2 LQKENI. Trimming took 8 bases from V and 3 from J; bases not matched to a gene: 8. The CDR3 has 14 amino acids. CDR3 protein: CASARGRADTEAFF. The DNA for the CDR3 is TGTGCCAGCGCCAGGGGGCGTGCGGACACTGAAGCTTTCTTT.

This clone has ten or more counts. The chain joins TRBV6-6 to TRBJ1-1; TRBD1 aligns across 7 bases. Germline-derived CDR1 and CDR2 are MNHNY and SVGAGI (reference sequence). The CDR3 extends over 14 amino acids. With 10 bases clipped from V and 3 bases from J, the junction kept 11 bases outside the gene matches. The CDR3 coding sequence is TGTGCCACCTCTCAGGGACAGCACTACACTGAAGCTTTCTTT. Protein product: CATSQGQHYTEAFF.

V and J are TRBV2 and TRBJ2-3; TRBD2 might be the D (6 bases). CDR3 size: 12 residues. The V end was cut by 11 bases, the J end by 5 bases, with 14 bases between. CDR1 and CDR2 (germline): SNHLY, FYNNEI. The CDR3, as DNA: TGTGCCGACGGAGGGCCGCAAGATACGCAGTATTTT. Protein: CADGGPQDTQYF.

This chain uses TRBV6-4 with TRBJ2-5; D not certain. Germline assignment: CDR1 MRHNA and CDR2 SNTAGT. V dropped 10 bases and J dropped 5 bases, with 8 bases sitting between them. The length of the CDR3 is 10 residues. The CDR3 here is CAISRETQYF. The DNA for the CDR3 is TGTGCCATCTCTCGGGAGACCCAGTACTTC.

In its sample, this clone was seen many times. This chain uses TRBV2 with TRBJ1-2; D call uncertain. The V gene's germline CDR1 is SNHLY and CDR2 FYNNEI. The ends were cut back, 7 bases at V and 1 base at J, with 13 bases in the middle. This CDR3 contains 14 residues. The CDR3 nucleotides read TGTGCCAGCACCTCGTTACTTAGTAACTATGGCTACACCTTC. Translated, it gives CASTSLLSNYGYTF.

The chain is built from TRBV28 and TRBJ1-1; 8 bases fit TRBD1. The CDR3 has 17 residues. Germline CDR1 MDHEN, CDR2 SYDVKM. V lost 6 bases, J lost 0 bases, and 12 bases stayed unmatched. The CDR3: CASSPGTGRLLNTEAFF. The CDR3 nucleotides are TGTGCCAGCAGCCCCGGGACAGGTCGACTACTGAACACTGAAGCTTTCTTT. Full variable domain (remainder filled in from reference TRBV28 and TRBJ1-1): DVKVTQSSRYLVKRTGEKVFLECVQDMDHENMFWYRQDPGLGLRLIYFSYDVKMKEKGDIPEGYSVSREKKERFSLILESASTNQTSMYLCASSPGTGRLLNTEAFFGQGTRLTVV.